A single sample gave rise to the 17 T cell receptor beta chains below, sequenced in a study of early T cells in non-severe SARS-CoV-2 infection. TCRdb independently ran MiXCR on the 5' RACE reads; one entry per CDR3 protein. The sample shows 80,000 to 95,000 distinct CDR3 sequences, around 15% of them seen only once. Sequencing was carried out using whole blood. Source of these receptors: an adult who was a healthcare worker with PCR-confirmed SARS-CoV-2 infection or an uninfected control (not recorded which).

This clonotype was seen a few times. The chain combines TRBV4-1 with TRBJ2-1, with 11 bases that match TRBD2. CDR3 size: 19 residues. Germline CDR1 MGHRA, CDR2 YSYEKL. After removal of 1 base from V and 7 bases from J, the junction contained 15 bases not matched to a gene. Written as DNA, the CDR3 is TGCGCCAGCAGCCAAGCGGGAAGGAATAGCGGGGGGGCCCTAAATGAGCAGTTCTTC. Its protein product is CASSQAGRNSGGALNEQFF.

This clonotype was counted only a few times. The chain couples TRBV11-2 to TRBJ2-3; 10 bases fit TRBD2. Germline CDR1 reads SGHAT; CDR2 reads FQNNGV. The CDR3 consists of 18 residues. V was pared by 4 bases and J by 0 bases, with 10 bases of the junction left unmatched. CDR3 DNA sequence: TGTGCCAGCAGCTCGGGACTAGCGTTCACCTCTAGCACAGATACGCAGTATTTT. It translates to CASSSGLAFTSSTDTQYF.

The table lists this clonotype with a few counts. This chain joins TRBV2 and TRBJ1-1; D is possibly TRBD1 (5 bases). CDR1 is SNHLY, CDR2 FYNNEI, per germline. The CDR3 is 15 amino acids. V lost 5 bases to trimming and J lost 0 bases, with 13 bases between them. CDR3 sequence reads: CASSQGRRVNTEAFF. Here the CDR3 DNA reads TGTGCCAGCAGTCAGGGTCGTAGGGTGAACACTGAAGCTTTCTTT. Supplemented by reference TRBV2 and TRBJ1-1, the full variable domain reads EPEVTQTPSHQVTQMGQEVILRCVPISNHLYFYWYRQILGQKVEFLVSFYNNEISEKSEIFDDQFSVERPDGSNFTLKIRSTKLEDSAMYFCASSQGRRVNTEAFFGQGTRLTVV.

This chain uses TRBV7-2 with TRBJ2-7; 8 nucleotides agree with TRBD2. CDR1 and CDR2 (germline): SGHTA, FQGNSA. V lost 2 bases, J lost 6 bases, and 9 bases stayed unmatched. This CDR3 comprises 15 residues. CDR3 in amino acids: CASSLFSGGASEQYF. CDR3 nucleotide sequence: TGTGCCAGCAGCTTATTTTCGGGGGGGGCATCCGAGCAGTACTTC.

The table lists this clonotype with a few counts. The V call is TRBV12-5, the J call TRBJ2-7, with D possibly TRBD2 on 7 matching bases. The CDR3 loop spans 14 amino acids. V was trimmed by 5 bases and J by 5 bases, leaving 16 bases between them. The germline CDR1 and CDR2 sequences are LGHNT and FRNRAP. The CDR3, as DNA: TGTGCTAGTGGTCCAGGGGAGGGAGAGGACGAGCAGTACTTC. Translated: CASGPGEGEDEQYF.

This clonotype was picked up a small number of times. This chain uses TRBV6-2 or TRBV6-3 with TRBJ2-4; 9 nucleotides align to TRBD1. The germline gives CDR1 MNHEY, CDR2 SVGEGT. The CDR3 runs to 11 residues. J lost 14 bases, V lost 5 bases, and 4 bases had no gene match. The CDR3 DNA is TGTGCCAGCAGTCTCCGGGACAGGGAGTACTTC. Translation: CASSLRDREYF.

The genes are TRBV29-1 and TRBJ2-5, with D possibly being TRBD2 (6 bases). The germline CDR1 and CDR2 sequences are SQVTM and ANQGSEA. The germline V and J ends were trimmed by 4 bases and 5 bases, with 11 bases remaining between them. The CDR3 sequence is 12 residues long. The CDR3 region is CSVVEGPETQYF. The CDR3 nucleotides are TGCAGCGTTGTGGAGGGGCCGGAGACCCAGTACTTC.

This clonotype was seen a few times. This chain connects TRBV21-1 to TRBJ2-4; TRBD1 reflects the table's D call only, with no check against the DNA. TRBV21-1 is labeled a pseudogene. CDR3 length equals 15 residues. The CDR3 region is CASSKGTGRKNIQYF. The CDR3 nucleotides are TGTGCCAGCAGCAAAGGGACAGGTCGGAAAAACATTCAGTACTTC.

In its sample, this clonotype was seen many times. V and J are TRBV6-4 and TRBJ2-3; 10 bases are a match to TRBD2. The V and J ends lost 4 bases and 4 bases, in that order; junction bases with no gene match: 2. The CDR3 has 14 amino acids. Germline V gene data show CDR1 as MRHNA and CDR2 as SNTAGT. CDR3 residues: CASSGTSGADTQYF. CDR3 sequence (DNA): TGTGCCAGCAGTGGGACTAGCGGAGCAGATACGCAGTATTTT.

This clonotype was counted at least ten times. V is TRBV4-1 and J is TRBJ1-1; D may be TRBD1 (6 bases). The germline CDR1 and CDR2 sequences are MGHRA and YSYEKL. CDR3 size: 18 residues. The V gene lost 2 bases and the J gene lost 7 bases, with 26 bases spanning the gap. The CDR3 loop reads CASSQTVRGHQTVGEAFF. CDR3 bases: TGCGCCAGCAGCCAAACCGTAAGGGGACACCAGACTGTGGGTGAAGCTTTCTTT.

This chain links TRBV7-6 with TRBJ2-2; D possibly matches TRBD1 or TRBD2 (5 bases each). Germline V CDR1 and CDR2: SGHVS, FNYEAQ. Deletions cut 3 bases from V and 8 bases from J, with 13 bases between. This CDR3 is built from 14 residues. CDR3 region: CASSLGVPAGELFF. The CDR3 DNA reads TGTGCCAGCAGCTTGGGGGTGCCGGCAGGGGAGCTGTTTTTT.

The genes are TRBV12-3 or TRBV12-4 and TRBJ2-7, with TRBD1 identical over 11 bases. With V trimmed by 7 bases and J by 2 bases, 7 bases remained unmatched. This CDR3 region has 15 residues. In DNA, the CDR3 is TGTGCCAGCACCCCGGACAGGGGGCCCACCTACGAGCAGTACTTC. It specifies CASTPDRGPTYEQYF.

This chain uses TRBV5-1 with TRBJ1-5; D perhaps matches TRBD1 (5 bases). CDR3 length: 15 amino acids. Germline V gene data show CDR1 as SGHRS and CDR2 as YFSETQ. V was shortened by 2 bases and J by 5 bases, with 14 bases between the two germline ends. The CDR3 here is CASSLGWGADQPQHF. The CDR3 DNA reads as TGCGCCAGCAGCTTAGGGTGGGGCGCGGATCAGCCCCAGCATTTT.

This clonotype turned up a few times. CDR3 in amino acids: CASSFPTATPYEQYF. The DNA of the CDR3 is TGTGCCAGCAGCTTCCCGACAGCCACCCCCTACGAGCAGTACTTC. The chain recombines TRBV7-2 with TRBJ2-7, with D maybe TRBD1 (5 bases). CDR1 SGHTA and CDR2 FQGNSA come from the germline V gene. The CDR3 contains 15 residues. V shed 3 bases and J shed 2 bases, with 14 bases lying between them.

This clonotype has at least ten counts. The CDR3 sequence is CASGLRIHTDTQYF. The DNA of the CDR3 is TGCGCCAGCGGCCTCCGCATCCATACAGATACGCAGTATTTT. This sequence joins TRBV5-1 and TRBJ2-3; D not certain. The CDR3 runs to 14 residues. Per germline, CDR1 SGHRS and CDR2 YFSETQ. V gave up 7 bases and J gave up 3 bases, with 15 bases separating them.

The chain recombines TRBV3-1 with TRBJ2-5; 11 positions match TRBD2. Germline loops: CDR1 LGHDT, CDR2 YNNKEL (reference sequence). CDR3 size: 15 residues. Losses at the gene ends were 1 base for V and 4 bases for J; bases not matched to a gene: 2. Here the CDR3 reads CASSQGLAGRETQYF. As DNA, the CDR3 is TGTGCCAGCAGCCAAGGACTAGCGGGGCGAGAGACCCAGTACTTC.

This clonotype was counted a few times. The chain is built from TRBV24-1 and TRBJ1-2; unclear D gene. Trimming pared 1 base from V and 8 bases from J, leaving 4 bases between. This CDR3 has 11 amino acids. Germline values: CDR1 KGHDR, CDR2 SFDVKD. The CDR3 region has the DNA TGTGCCACCAGTGATTTTCGAGGCTACACCTTC. Translation gives CATSDFRGYTF.